This entry lists 6 T cell receptor beta chains sequenced from one sample in a study of OX40 agonist ivuxolimab in advanced cancers. Repertoires were generated with immunoSEQ multiplex PCR, while TCRdb's copy carries only in-frame clones and drops some. There are about 69,000 clones in the sample; approximately 87% occur only once, and 5.5% to 7% lies in the top ten. The sample was CD4+ or CD8+ T cells sorted from blood, taken in a trial of the OX40 agonist ivuxolimab. These receptors all come from an adult with an advanced solid tumor such as melanoma, head and neck, liver or kidney cancer.

This clone has a single count. This rearrangement joins TRBV5-8 to TRBJ2-1; D possibly matches TRBD1 or TRBD2 (5 bases each). The ends were cut back, 0 bases at V and 5 bases at J, with 12 bases in the middle. The CDR3 loop spans 15 amino acids. The germline V gene encodes CDR1 SGHTS and CDR2 YDEGEE. This CDR3 reads CASSLVGTIHNEQFF. CDR3 DNA: TGTGCCAGCAGCTTGGTAGGGACGATACACAATGAGCAGTTCTTC.

The chain carries TRBV4-1 and TRBJ2-7; TRBD2 aligns across 14 bases. The V gene end was trimmed by 4 bases and the J gene end by 7 bases; junction bases not matched to a gene: 9. CDR1 MGHRA and CDR2 YSYEKL come from the germline V gene. This CDR3 spans 16 amino acids. The CDR3 coding sequence is TGCGCCAGCAGCCCTTCCGGGACTAGCGGGGGAAGAGAGCAGTACTTC. Its translation is CASSPSGTSGGREQYF.

The chain recombines TRBV18 with TRBJ2-5, with 9 bases aligning to TRBD2. The CDR3 length is 15 residues. Germline assignment: CDR1 KGHSH and CDR2 LQKENI. V trimming: 0 bases; J trimming: 2 bases; junction bases outside the gene matches: 1. The CDR3 sequence is CASSPPSGGQETQYF. As DNA, the CDR3 is TGTGCCAGCTCACCACCAAGCGGGGGGCAAGAGACCCAGTACTTC.

The table lists this clone with many counts. This sequence joins TRBV7-3 and TRBJ1-2; TRBD1 might be the D (5 bases). The CDR3 covers 15 residues. Germline V CDR1 and CDR2: SGHTA, FQGTGA. V was shortened by 2 bases and J by 3 bases, with 13 bases between the two germline ends. The CDR3 DNA reads TGTGCCAGCAGCTTACGCGGGTCGGGGGACTATGGCTACACCTTC. As protein: CASSLRGSGDYGYTF.

The rearrangement links TRBV7-2 to TRBJ2-7; D ambiguous. Germline V gene sequence: CDR1 SGHTA, CDR2 FQGNSA. The ends were cut back, 2 bases at V and 5 bases at J, with 4 bases in the middle. The CDR3 length is 11 residues. CDR3 region: CASSLRDEQYF. CDR3 nucleotides: TGTGCCAGCAGCTTAAGGGACGAGCAGTACTTC.

This clone appeared a few times. The genes are TRBV30 and TRBJ1-2; TRBD1 matches at 9 bases. The ends lost 2 bases at V and 7 bases at J; junction bases unmatched: 5. The CDR3 extends over 13 amino acids. CDR1 is GTSNPN and CDR2 is SVGIG in the germline V gene (reference sequence). The CDR3 region is CAWSRGQGLGYTF. Written as DNA, the CDR3 is TGTGCCTGGAGTAGGGGACAGGGTCTTGGCTACACCTTC.